This TCR beta chain was found in a study of regulatory T cells in long-lasting Graves disease. Study-level findings and limits: The study found persistent patients shared more public clonotypes (roughly 2,500) than new patients (roughly 880). Persistent disease preferred TRBV28, TRBJ1-2 and TRBJ2-5; new disease, TRBV20-1 and TRBJ2-1.

Time point of the sample: persistent/refractory GD, antithyroid drugs over 5 years with positive TRAb. There was RNA extracted from PBMCs, and the TCR library was made from it. EDTA tubes were used for drawing around 9 milliliters of peripheral blood. This clonotype was seen more than once but under ten times. Its matching antigen is unknown. Construction of the TCR beta libraries employed iRepertoire HTBI primers in conjunction with Arm-PCR of CDR3 regions. Original processing notes: Samples collectively showed 60 to 75 TRBV and more than 11 TRBJ segments. Using its own MiXCR run on the multiplex PCR reads, TCRdb lists one record per CDR3 protein. The V and J calls and clone size are TCRdb's, not the authors'. The sample holds under 350,000 distinct CDR3 sequences, 20% to 25% seen once. This CDR3 comprises 13 residues. Per the germline V gene, CDR1 is ENHRY and CDR2 is SYGVKD. Trimming shortened V by 0 bases and J by 6 bases, and 9 bases separated the two germline ends.

The clonotype was recovered from a female donor with Graves disease. Source: peripheral blood mononuclear cells (PBMCs), taken when the disease was refractory, from a patient treated with antithyroid drugs. This chain links TRBV10-3 with TRBJ2-7; D is uncertain. The CDR3 protein is CAISESGGSEQYF. The CDR3 bases are TGTGCCATCAGTGAGTCAGGTGGGTCCGAGCAGTACTTC.